This T cell receptor beta chain was recorded in a study of beta chain features in type 1 diabetes (dated by TCRdb to the late 2010s). A note on the overall study: Mean age, gender distribution, total cell number and subset yield were not different between patients and healthy donors. Across all samples, roughly 110,000,000 sorted cells were examined, and cell number per subset correlated strongly with RNA yield. In the study, recently diagnosed type 1 diabetes patients and matched healthy donors were compared on the TCRB repertoires of their sorted circulating CD4+ T cell subsets. Regulatory and stem cell-like memory subsets were obtained from only 8 patients and about eight healthy donors, while naive and central memory subsets were obtained from all 30 or so donors. Overall study results and their limits: Naive, central memory and regulatory TCRB repertoires appeared to be more alike among patients than among healthy donors. In all four CD4+ subsets, TCRB CDR3 length was moderately but significantly shorter in type 1 diabetes patients. HLA sub-analyses involved small numbers of individuals, so any influence of HLA type on TCRB rearrangement remained unresolved. PCR may preferentially amplify shorter templates, but because patient and control samples were amplified and corrected together, any resulting skew would affect both groups equally. At VDJ recombination sites, type 1 diabetes patients had fewer insertions and more deleted nucleotides, which implies abnormalities in thymic rearrangement. Because cDNA was sequenced instead of genomic DNA, highly expressing activated cells could be over-represented, though the groups showed no difference in activation or CD3 levels.

A note on this clone: Its antigen is still unknown. No clone much larger than this one lies a single base away; base qualities are absent.

From each donor, a single peripheral blood sample of about 100 mL on average was drawn into heparinised tubes. A BD FACSAria II was used to sort naive, central memory, regulatory and stem cell-like memory CD4+ T cells with a panel that included CD45RO, CCR7, CD25, CD127, CD95 and CD27. All sorted populations exceeded 95% purity. Right away, PBMCs were isolated by Lymphoprep density gradient centrifugation and were stained directly, with no culture step. Samples were stained and sorted in pairs, with one healthy donor and one patient per experiment, so that batch effects were minimized. V was cut back by 0 bases and J by 2 bases, leaving a gap of 9 bases between them. The cysteine opens and the phenylalanine closes a CDR3 of 14 amino acids. The DNA shown is the 42-base CDR3, in frame from base 1. CDR1 and CDR2 are drawn from the germline V gene: SGDLS, YYNGEE. The High Capacity cDNA Reverse Transcription Kit was used to reverse transcribe all of the isolated RNA, meaning that expressed TCRB transcripts were what got sequenced. Deep immunoSEQ sequencing was performed on naive, central memory and regulatory T cell samples, with an average of roughly 3.5 million total reads per sample. After sorted cells were lysed in RLT buffer, RNA was extracted with DNase-treated RNeasy Micro or Mini kits, with the choice depending on cell number. To prevent cross-contamination, each cell subset was processed individually, whereas patient and healthy donor samples were processed jointly. TCRB sequences were amplified from cDNA with the immunoSEQ multiplex PCR, producing 87-bp fragments spanning the CDR3 region. The amplicons were sequenced using the Illumina HiSeq platform. The authors processed their data as follows. Synthetic template baselines were used to correct PCR bias computationally, reads within Hamming distance 2 were collapsed together, and singletons that could not be merged were discarded. Reads were aligned to IMGT to assign V, D and J genes, CDR3 length, and insertions or deletions at six rearrangement sites. Clonotype counts were normalized to sorted cell number within each subset before computing true diversity and Gini coefficients with the tcR R package. Repertoire sharing was quantified using the overlap coefficient calculated on TCRB nucleotide sequences. As a proxy for the pre-selection repertoire, out-of-frame TCRB sequences from naive cells were analyzed. Not all clones reach the TCRdb copy of this immuneACCESS table, which keeps in-frame sequences only. Checked studies attribute under half of the gap to unresolved V genes and leave the rest unexplained. V, J and clone size reflect that table, while D and trimming were determined from the DNA. The sample table shows a few hundred thousand clones, and approximately 20% are seen once. 0.028% of the sample rests with the top ten.

In this chain, TRBV9 is recombined with TRBJ2-7; the D gene remains uncertain. This receptor was identified in a woman aged 40 to 50 with type 1 diabetes. The sequencing sample was made of naive CD4+ T cells from blood. This specimen's cell subset or site label, per the study, means: true naive CD4+ T cells. In nucleotides, the sequence is TGTGCCAGCAGCGTAGGGGTGGAGCCCTACGAGCAGTACTTC. Translated, this is CASSVGVEPYEQYF.